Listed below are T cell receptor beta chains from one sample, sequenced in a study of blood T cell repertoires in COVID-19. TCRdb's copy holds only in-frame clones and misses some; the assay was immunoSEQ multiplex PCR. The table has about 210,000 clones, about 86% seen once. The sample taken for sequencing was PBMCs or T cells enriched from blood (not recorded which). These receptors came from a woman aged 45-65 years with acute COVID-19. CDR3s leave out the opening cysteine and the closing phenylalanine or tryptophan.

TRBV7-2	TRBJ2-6	ASRLFSGGPPSGANVLT
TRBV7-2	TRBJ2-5	ASSKTYPGQGSETQY
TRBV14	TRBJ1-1	ASSQVWPLGLNTEAF
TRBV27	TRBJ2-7	ASRSGRAGYEQY
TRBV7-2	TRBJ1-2	ASSFTGGSYGYT
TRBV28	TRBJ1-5	ASSFLNRARGPQH
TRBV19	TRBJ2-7	ASRSGRGSSYEQY
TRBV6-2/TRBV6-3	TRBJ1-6	ASSYTENSPLH
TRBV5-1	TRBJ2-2	ASSATSGGYTGELF
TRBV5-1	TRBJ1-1	ASSLATGVTEAF
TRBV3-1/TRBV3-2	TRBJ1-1	ASSQGVRTGTF
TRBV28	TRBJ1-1	ASSLGSRGTNTEAF
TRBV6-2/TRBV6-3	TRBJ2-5	ASSFGEGGTQY
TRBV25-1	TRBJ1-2	ASSPTGTGHGYT
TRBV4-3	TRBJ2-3	ASSQEWRGGSTDTQY
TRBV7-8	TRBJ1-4	ASSSSGIKANEKLF
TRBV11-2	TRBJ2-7	ASSKRTGLEEQY
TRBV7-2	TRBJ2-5	ASSLGVGGASYQETQY
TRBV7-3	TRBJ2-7	ASSLKTEGLAALSEQY
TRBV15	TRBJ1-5	ATSRDRLSNQPQH
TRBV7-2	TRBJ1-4	ASSISIQATNEKLF
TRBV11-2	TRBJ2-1	ASSSTGAYNEQF